The clone carrying this T cell receptor beta chain was detected ten times or more. What it binds is not known. The sample originates from a study of CD8 T cells in ankylosing spondylitis. TCRdb analysed the 5' RACE reads with MiXCR anew, one entry per CDR3 protein. This table has 200,000 to 250,000 distinct CDR3 sequences, roughly 10% appearing once. Overall study results and limits: Ankylosing spondylitis blood appeared to carry a characteristic TCR beta motif of several highly homologous variants.

The V end lost 5 bases, the J end lost 6 bases, and 13 bases lay between the germline ends. Germline loops: CDR1 DFQATT, CDR2 SNEGSKA (reference sequence). The CDR3 sequence is 12 residues long. The sample was blood, either unsorted or a sorted T cell fraction (not recorded which). The chain employs TRBV20-1 and TRBJ1-2; D gene ambiguous. The origin of this receptor is a male donor with ankylosing spondylitis or in good health (not recorded which). The CDR3 sequence is CSAVGRLHGYTF. For the CDR3, the DNA is TGCAGTGCTGTGGGCCGCCTTCATGGCTACACCTTC.